The rows below give T cell receptor beta chains drawn from one sample of a study of metastatic and nonmetastatic thyroid tumors. TCRdb re-called the PCR reads via MiXCR. Of some 20,000 clones in the sample, 15% to 19% were seen once. Material: blood. These receptors were obtained from a female donor with papillary thyroid cancer or a benign thyroid nodule (not recorded which). Some clones in this sample may be carry-over from other donors' samples. The CDR3 runs from the conserved cysteine through the conserved F or W. D genes are given only for firm matches. Clone sizes are given selectively: once, few, many, or a class where the clone is expanded.

V gene,D gene,clone size,J gene,CDR3 protein,CDR3 DNA
TRBV12-3/TRBV12-4,TRBD1,medium-sized,TRBJ2-7,CASSVGTGGYEQYF,TGTGCCAGCAGTGTGGGGACAGGGGGGTACGAGCAGTACTTC
TRBV30,NA,many,TRBJ2-7,CAWSGITYEQYF,TGTGCCTGGAGCGGGATAACCTACGAGCAGTACTTC
TRBV29-1,NA,many,TRBJ2-1,CSGRVNEQFF,TGCAGCGGCAGGGTCAATGAGCAGTTCTTC
TRBV3-1,TRBD1,many,TRBJ2-7,CASSHRGTGAYEQYF,TGTGCCAGCAGCCATAGGGGGACAGGGGCCTACGAGCAGTACTTC
TRBV6-1,NA,many,TRBJ2-3,CASRNRGGGADTQYF,TGTGCCAGCAGAAACCGGGGAGGTGGGGCCGATACGCAGTATTTT
TRBV7-8,NA,NA,TRBJ2-1,CASSLAGGPYNEQFF,TGTGCCAGCAGCTTAGCGGGGGGACCATACAATGAGCAGTTCTTC
TRBV20-1,TRBD1,many,TRBJ2-7,CSAGHRDSLYEQYF,TGCAGTGCCGGACACCGGGACAGTCTCTACGAGCAGTACTTC
TRBV28,NA,medium-sized,TRBJ1-5,CAIRSWGGAQHF,TGTGCCATCAGATCGTGGGGAGGAGCCCAGCATTTT
TRBV10-1,TRBD1,few,TRBJ1-5,CASSEGQGYGQPQHF,TGCGCCAGCAGTGAGGGACAGGGTTATGGCCAGCCCCAGCATTTT
TRBV12-3/TRBV12-4,NA,many,TRBJ2-3,CASSQGGGTDTQYF,TGTGCCAGCAGCCAGGGCGGCGGCACAGATACGCAGTATTTT
TRBV11-2,NA,many,TRBJ1-1,CASSFQQTTEAFF,TGTGCCAGCAGCTTCCAGCAAACCACTGAAGCTTTCTTT
TRBV7-9,NA,many,TRBJ2-7,CASSLQGGGSSRQYF,TGTGCCAGCAGCTTACAGGGGGGAGGTAGTTCGCGGCAGTACTTC
TRBV20-1,NA,NA,TRBJ2-7,CSGAFLGEQYF,TGCAGTGGGGCGTTCCTCGGCGAGCAGTACTTC
TRBV27,NA,medium-sized,TRBJ2-3,CASSRGILTDTQYF,TGTGCCAGCAGTCGGGGGATACTCACAGATACGCAGTATTTT
TRBV5-1,TRBD2,medium-sized,TRBJ2-2,CASSLVAGVTGELFF,TGCGCCAGCAGCTTGGTAGCGGGAGTCACCGGGGAGCTGTTTTTT
TRBV5-1,NA,many,TRBJ1-1,CASSLWDMNTEAFF,TGCGCCAGCAGCTTGTGGGACATGAACACTGAAGCTTTCTTT
TRBV6-2/TRBV6-3,TRBD1,few,TRBJ2-7,CASSYRDRAYEQYF,TGTGCCAGCAGTTACCGGGACAGGGCCTACGAGCAGTACTTC
TRBV27,NA,many,TRBJ2-1,CASTVGTRLDEQFF,TGTGCCAGCACCGTCGGGACTCGACTGGATGAGCAGTTCTTC
TRBV7-2,NA,many,TRBJ1-4,CASSLAFGGAYEKLFF,TGTGCCAGCAGCTTAGCTTTTGGGGGGGCATATGAAAAACTGTTTTTT
TRBV18,NA,few,TRBJ2-7,CASSPGTSLGEQYF,TGTGCCAGCTCACCCGGGACCTCGCTAGGGGAGCAGTACTTC
TRBV6-2/TRBV6-3,NA,many,TRBJ2-4,CASSYQEVGIQYF,TGTGCCAGCAGTTATCAGGAAGTAGGCATTCAGTACTTC
TRBV6-2/TRBV6-3,TRBD2,many,TRBJ2-5,CASGVAGSDSETQYF,TGTGCCAGCGGGGTAGCGGGCTCAGATTCAGAGACCCAGTACTTC
TRBV5-6,TRBD2,many,TRBJ2-7,CASRRRGGITYEQYF,TGTGCCAGCAGACGCCGGGGGGGTATCACCTACGAGCAGTACTTC
TRBV27,NA,NA,TRBJ1-2,CASSLSTQNYGYTF,TGTGCCAGCAGTTTATCGACACAAAACTATGGCTACACCTTC
TRBV18,NA,NA,TRBJ1-2,CASPPTANYGYTF,TGTGCCAGCCCACCGACAGCTAACTATGGCTACACCTTC
TRBV6-5,TRBD2,NA,TRBJ2-3,CASSYVLGGASTDTQYF,TGTGCCAGCAGTTACGTTCTCGGGGGGGCCTCCACAGATACGCAGTATTTT
TRBV6-6,NA,NA,TRBJ2-7,CASSYSGSQGGSYKQYF,TGTGCCAGCAGTTACTCCGGTTCTCAGGGTGGGTCCTATAAGCAGTACTTC
TRBV15,NA,few,TRBJ1-3,CATSRDLGGFSGNTIYF,TGTGCCACCAGCAGAGATCTTGGGGGGTTCTCTGGAAACACCATATATTTT
TRBV11-2,TRBD2,many,TRBJ2-1,CASTLKAGGFVNEQFF,TGTGCCAGCACCCTAAAGGCGGGAGGTTTTGTGAATGAGCAGTTCTTC
TRBV3-1,NA,many,TRBJ1-3,CASSQDGGPGAGNTIYF,TGTGCCAGCAGCCAAGATGGGGGACCAGGGGCTGGAAACACCATATATTTT
TRBV9,TRBD1,many,TRBJ1-1,CASSDTGGEYTEAFF,TGTGCCAGCAGCGATACAGGGGGAGAGTACACTGAAGCTTTCTTT
TRBV7-3,NA,NA,TRBJ2-7,CASSLGEMNEQYF,TGTGCCAGCAGCTTAGGGGAGATGAACGAGCAGTACTTC
TRBV20-1,TRBD1,many,TRBJ1-2,CSAASGQGSGYTF,TGCAGTGCTGCTTCGGGACAGGGCTCTGGCTACACCTTC
TRBV18,TRBD1,NA,TRBJ1-1,CASSPEGGQGLNAFF,TGTGCCAGCTCACCAGAGGGGGGACAGGGGCTCAATGCTTTCTTT
TRBV27,TRBD1,medium-sized,TRBJ1-2,CASSPTETGGAYGYTF,TGTGCCAGCAGTCCAACCGAGACAGGGGGAGCATATGGCTACACCTTC
TRBV3-1,NA,many,TRBJ1-2,CASSVSGRGGGNYGYTF,TGTGCCAGCAGCGTCAGCGGTAGAGGGGGTGGGAACTATGGCTACACCTTC
TRBV5-8,NA,many,TRBJ2-2,CASSLLGAGTVGELFF,TGTGCCAGCAGCTTGCTCGGCGCGGGGACTGTCGGGGAGCTGTTTTTT
TRBV28,NA,medium-sized,TRBJ2-7,CASSSPGFLYEQYF,TGTGCCAGCAGTTCCCCGGGGTTCCTCTACGAGCAGTACTTC
TRBV7-2,TRBD1,few,TRBJ2-7,CASSSMTGVMREQYF,TGTGCCAGCAGCTCGATGACAGGGGTAATGAGGGAGCAGTACTTC
TRBV28,NA,NA,TRBJ2-3,CASSSPSAANTQYF,TGTGCCAGCAGTTCCCCCTCCGCAGCAAATACGCAGTATTTT
TRBV4-1,NA,many,TRBJ2-2,CASSQVLRGATGELFF,TGCGCCAGCAGCCAAGTTTTGAGGGGGGCGACCGGGGAGCTGTTTTTT
TRBV28,TRBD1,few,TRBJ2-5,CASRPSTGVTGGQETQYF,TGTGCCAGCAGACCAAGTACAGGGGTGACAGGGGGTCAAGAGACCCAGTACTTC
TRBV12-3/TRBV12-4,NA,many,TRBJ2-5,CASSLELPREAETQYF,TGTGCCAGCAGTTTAGAGCTGCCTAGAGAGGCGGAGACCCAGTACTTC
TRBV19,TRBD2,few,TRBJ2-2,CAVRGWFSGSLVTGTGELFF,TGTGCCGTCCGGGGTTGGTTTAGCGGGAGTCTAGTGACTGGCACCGGGGAGCTGTTTTTT
TRBV2,NA,many,TRBJ2-1,CASSEGHTYNEQFF,TGTGCCAGCAGTGAAGGTCACACCTACAATGAGCAGTTCTTC
TRBV19,NA,many,TRBJ2-3,CASSHLWDTQYF,TGTGCCAGTTCCCATCTTTGGGATACGCAGTATTTT
TRBV11-2,NA,many,TRBJ1-3,CASSISTGHSGNTIYF,TGTGCCAGCAGCATTTCGACAGGACACTCTGGAAACACCATATATTTT
TRBV7-9,NA,many,TRBJ2-3,CASSLEGRRQYF,TGTGCCAGCAGCTTAGAGGGGAGGAGGCAGTATTTT
TRBV7-8,NA,many,TRBJ1-3,CASSFGFTGAGNTIYF,TGTGCCAGCAGCTTTGGCTTCACGGGGGCTGGAAACACCATATATTTT
TRBV30,NA,few,TRBJ2-4,CAWSLRGARKNIQYF,TGTGCCTGGAGTTTAAGGGGCGCGCGAAAAAACATTCAGTACTTC
TRBV28,TRBD1,many,TRBJ1-3,CATALATGAGNTIYF,TGTGCCACCGCGCTCGCGACAGGGGCTGGAAACACCATATATTTT
TRBV29-1,NA,many,TRBJ2-6,CSVVGIWSSGANVLTF,TGCAGCGTTGTTGGCATCTGGAGCTCTGGGGCCAACGTCCTGACTTTC
TRBV6-1,TRBD2,few,TRBJ2-3,CASISTSGGTDTQYF,TGTGCCAGCATTAGTACTAGCGGGGGAACAGATACGCAGTATTTT